A single sample is the source of the 23 T cell receptor beta chains below, sequenced in a study of cytomegalovirus exposure and HLA in healthy donors. PCR amplification relied on 60 Vbeta primers (plus 13 Jbeta primers). Assay: immunoSEQ multiplex PCR; the TCRdb copy retains only in-frame clones and omits some. The sample holds tens of thousands of clones. Sequencing was carried out using PBMCs. These receptors came from a man in his forties in good health and CMV-seronegative.

This sequence joins TRBV27 and TRBJ2-7; TRBD2 matches 13 bases. Germline CDR1 reads MNHEY; CDR2 reads SMNVEV (reference sequence). This CDR3 is built from 15 residues. J gave up 3 bases and V 4 bases, and 3 bases lay outside the gene matches. The CDR3 spells CASSSRLAGGYEQYF. CDR3 DNA: TGTGCCAGCAGTTCCCGACTAGCGGGGGGCTACGAGCAGTACTTC.

The chain carries TRBV4-1 and TRBJ2-7, with 10 positions matching TRBD2. Germline CDR1 MGHRA, CDR2 YSYEKL. The junction had 8 bases not matched to a gene; V was cut back by 3 bases and J by 3 bases. The CDR3 covers 16 residues. CDR3 sequence: CASSQASGGLYYEQYF. DNA for the CDR3: TGCGCCAGCAGCCAGGCTAGCGGGGGCTTATACTACGAGCAGTACTTC.

The J gene is TRBJ2-3, the V gene TRBV6-6, with 7 bases identical to TRBD2. This CDR3 has 12 residues. Unmatched junction bases numbered 3, after V lost 9 bases and J lost 3 bases. Per the germline V gene, CDR1 is MNHNY and CDR2 is SVGAGI (reference sequence). CDR3 in amino acids: CASLGGTDTQYF. CDR3 coding DNA: TGTGCCAGTTTGGGAGGGACAGATACGCAGTATTTT.

The chain employs TRBV7-9 and TRBJ2-2, with 10 positions matching TRBD1. The ends lost 10 bases at V and 4 bases at J; junction bases unmatched: 12. The length of the CDR3 is 16 residues. Per germline, CDR1 SEHNR and CDR2 FQNEAQ (reference sequence). The CDR3 coding sequence is TGTGCCACGAATGACAGGGGGCGAGAAGGCACCGGGGAGCTGTTTTTT. This codes for CATNDRGREGTGELFF.

On this clone: Other nucleotide sequences from this sample produce the same CDR3. V is TRBV7-2 and J is TRBJ2-5, with 13 bases lining up with TRBD2. Germline V gene lookup returns CDR1 SGHTA and CDR2 FQGNSA. V was clipped by 0 bases and J by 5 bases; unmatched bases: 0. CDR3 size: 15 residues. The chain's CDR3 is CASSLAGLAGETQYF. The CDR3, as DNA: TGTGCCAGCAGCTTAGCGGGACTAGCGGGGGAGACCCAGTACTTC.

The chain combines TRBV5-5 with TRBJ1-6; D is uncertain. The germline V gene has CDR1 SGHKS and CDR2 YYEKEE (reference sequence). The CDR3 is 17 residues long. V was shortened by 2 bases and J by 0 bases, with 12 bases between the two germline ends. CDR3 in DNA: TGTGCCAGCAGCTTCGATTCAAGTAGCTCCTATAATTCACCCCTCCACTTT. This codes for CASSFDSSSSYNSPLHF.

This chain joins TRBV5-6 and TRBJ1-4; the D gene is possibly TRBD1 (6 bases). V shed 7 bases and J shed 3 bases, with 13 bases lying between them. The CDR3 is made up of 14 amino acids. From germline, CDR1 is SGHDT and CDR2 YYEEEE. Here the CDR3 DNA reads TGTGCCAGCGCACAGGGCTTGGCTAATGAAAAACTGTTTTTT. This sequence encodes CASAQGLANEKLFF.

The chain is built from TRBV28 and TRBJ2-3, with 9 bases lining up with TRBD1. CDR1 MDHEN and CDR2 SYDVKM come from the germline V gene. This CDR3 is 14 amino acids long. With V trimmed by 5 bases and J by 6 bases, 6 bases remained unmatched. The CDR3 reads CASSPGTGYDTQYF. In nucleotides, the CDR3 is TGTGCCAGCAGTCCAGGGACAGGGTACGATACGCAGTATTTT.

This rearrangement joins TRBV13 to TRBJ2-7; TRBD2 agrees at 14 bases. The germline V gene has CDR1 PRHDT and CDR2 FYEKMQ (reference sequence). The CDR3 runs to 15 residues. V shed 4 bases and J 3 bases; nucleotides not matched to a gene: 2. CDR3 in amino acids: CASSSGTSGGYEQYF. In DNA form, the CDR3 reads TGTGCCAGCAGCTCGGGGACTAGCGGGGGCTACGAGCAGTACTTC.

This chain connects TRBV28 to TRBJ1-2; D is uncertain. V lost 5 bases, J lost 2 bases, and 6 bases lay in between. The CDR3 is 12 amino acids. Germline assignment: CDR1 MDHEN and CDR2 SYDVKM. For the CDR3, the DNA is TGTGCCAGCAGTGCACAGAACTATGGCTACACCTTC. Its protein is CASSAQNYGYTF.

The rearrangement links TRBV6-1 to TRBJ1-6, with D possibly TRBD1 on 6 matching bases. V was shortened by 0 bases and J by 7 bases, with 10 bases between the two germline ends. CDR1 and CDR2 from the germline V gene are MNHNS and SASEGT. This CDR3 spans 15 amino acids. Here the CDR3 DNA reads TGTGCCAGCAGTGAAGCGGCAGGGGTGAATTCACCCCTCCACTTT. It is translated as CASSEAAGVNSPLHF.

The chain uses TRBV5-1 and TRBJ1-1; D unresolved. From germline, CDR1 is SGHRS and CDR2 YFSETQ. With 0 bases removed from V and 5 bases from J, the gap between germline ends came to 5 bases. The CDR3 has 12 amino acids. The CDR3 DNA reads as TGCGCCAGCAGCTTGGGGAGTACTGAAGCTTTCTTT. It is translated as CASSLGSTEAFF.

The rearrangement joins TRBV30 to TRBJ1-1; 9 nucleotides align to TRBD1. Per germline, CDR1 GTSNPN and CDR2 SVGIG (reference sequence). This CDR3 is 15 amino acids long. The trim removed 2 bases at V and 7 bases at J, leaving 11 bases unmatched. The CDR3 nucleotides read TGTGCCTGGAGTCCAGGCCCGGGACAGGGCCTTGAAGCTTTCTTT. It yields the protein CAWSPGPGQGLEAFF.

V gene TRBV9 combines with J gene TRBJ2-1; possible D gene TRBD1, 6 bases. The CDR3 is 14 amino acids. V was pared by 4 bases and J by 9 bases, with 17 bases between. The germline gives CDR1 SGDLS, CDR2 YYNGEE. The CDR3: CASSFRGTVTEQFF. The CDR3 DNA sequence: TGTGCCAGCAGCTTCAGGGGAACGGTTACTGAGCAGTTCTTC.

The chain employs TRBV7-9 and TRBJ2-5, with TRBD2 matching 7 bases. This CDR3 has 13 residues. Trimming removed 6 bases from V and 2 bases from J; junction bases left unmatched: 3. Germline V CDR1 and CDR2: SEHNR, FQNEAQ (reference sequence). The CDR3 nucleotides are TGTGCCAGCAGGACTAGCAGGCAAGAGACCCAGTACTTC. Translating it yields CASRTSRQETQYF.

This chain links TRBV19 with TRBJ2-3, with no clear D. Trimming pared 5 bases from V and 6 bases from J, leaving 12 bases between. There are 13 residues in the CDR3. Germline V CDR1 and CDR2: LNHDA, SQIVND (reference sequence). CDR3 loop: CASSYGPGDTQYF. CDR3 in DNA: TGTGCCAGTAGTTATGGCCCCGGGGATACGCAGTATTTT.

This chain joins TRBV6-1 and TRBJ2-5; D might be TRBD2 (6 bases). CDR3 length: 12 residues. The V gene's germline CDR1 is MNHNS and CDR2 SASEGT. Trimming left V 2 bases short and J 5 bases short, with 6 bases between. The CDR3 coding sequence is TGTGCCAGCAGTGAAAGCGGGGAGACCCAGTACTTC. Translating it yields CASSESGETQYF.

The J gene is TRBJ1-1, the V gene TRBV7-3; 8 bases line up with TRBD1. V shed 5 bases and J 4 bases; nucleotides not matched to a gene: 6. The CDR3 sequence is 14 residues long. The germline gives CDR1 SGHTA, CDR2 FQGTGA. The CDR3 region is CASSPTGGRTEAFF. The CDR3, as DNA: TGTGCCAGCAGCCCAACAGGGGGGCGCACTGAAGCTTTCTTT.

The chain employs TRBV6-4 and TRBJ1-6; no clear D. The V gene's germline CDR1 is MRHNA and CDR2 SNTAGT. The CDR3 runs 13 residues. Deletions cut 4 bases from V and 6 bases from J, with 7 bases between. The CDR3 here is CASSGEVNSPLHF. The CDR3 DNA follows: TGTGCCAGCAGTGGGGAGGTTAATTCACCCCTCCACTTT.

The chain combines TRBV6-6 with TRBJ1-1, with 9 nucleotides matching TRBD1. V shed 5 bases, J shed 4 bases, and the junction held 8 bases outside the gene matches. The CDR3 has 15 amino acids. Germline V CDR1 and CDR2: MNHNY, SVGAGI (reference sequence). CDR3 DNA sequence: TGTGCCAGCAGTCTCCCCGGACAGGGGAGCACTGAAGCTTTCTTT. Protein sequence: CASSLPGQGSTEAFF.

J is TRBJ1-1 and V is TRBV14; no firm D call. There are 13 residues in the CDR3. Trimming removed 4 bases from V and 6 bases from J, with 12 bases in between. Looked up from germline, CDR1 is SGHDN and CDR2 is FVKESK. The CDR3 loop is CASSLHSGAEAFF. DNA for the CDR3: TGTGCCAGCAGCCTCCACAGTGGCGCTGAAGCTTTCTTT.

The V and J genes are TRBV29-1 and TRBJ1-6; D is ambiguous. Germline V gene data show CDR1 as SQVTM and CDR2 as ANQGSEA. V dropped 7 bases and J dropped 6 bases, with 13 bases sitting between them. The CDR3 runs to 13 residues. The CDR3 reads CSAREQSNSPLHF. The CDR3 nucleotides read TGCAGCGCCCGGGAGCAGAGTAATTCACCCCTCCACTTT.

The genes are TRBV5-1 and TRBJ2-3; weak D call: TRBD2 (7 bases). Trimming left V 4 bases short and J 6 bases short, with 18 bases between. CDR3 length: 15 residues. The V gene's germline CDR1 is SGHRS and CDR2 YFSETQ. CDR3 sequence (DNA): TGCGCCAGCAGCCCCTTGGCGGGGGCAGGGGATACGCAGTATTTT. The encoded protein is CASSPLAGAGDTQYF. Based on the CDR3 plus reference TRBV5-1 and TRBJ2-3, the full variable domain is KAGVTQTPRYLIKTRGQQVTLSCSPISGHRSVSWYQQTPGQGLQFLFEYFSETQRNKGNFPGRFSGRQFSNSRSEMNVSTLELGDSALYLCASSPLAGAGDTQYFGPGTRLTVL.